This section outlines one T cell receptor (beta chain) sequence together with its context. Its cognate antigen is unknown. This record belongs to a study of cytomegalovirus exposure and HLA in healthy donors. A multiplex PCR was run with 60 Vbeta primers and 13 Jbeta primers. Generated by immunoSEQ multiplex PCR, the TCRdb table keeps only in-frame clones and is missing some. This table holds 65,000 to 85,000 clones, roughly 65% found once. Study observations and caveats: The analysis excluded some indistinguishable V segments, including TRBV6-2 and TRBV6-3. In a later analysis, HLA-associated TCR beta chains were more clonally expanded than equally common others.

The CDR3 is made up of 19 amino acids. CDR1 and CDR2 from the germline V gene are SGHDT and YYEEEE. V lost 5 bases and J lost 5; bases outside the gene matches: 15. Sequencing was done on a sample of PBMCs. V gene TRBV5-6 combines with J gene TRBJ2-3, with 15 positions matching TRBD2. This receptor was obtained from a male donor in good health and CMV-seropositive. The CDR3 reads CASSVIWTSGGAMGDTQYF. The CDR3 DNA reads as TGTGCCAGCAGTGTGATCTGGACTAGCGGGGGGGCCATGGGAGATACGCAGTATTTT.